This TCR beta chain was obtained from a study of CD8 T cells in ankylosing spondylitis. This clonotype showed up many times. The germline gives CDR1 SGHTA, CDR2 FQGNSA. The ends lost 5 bases at V and 10 bases at J; junction bases unmatched: 8. The CDR3 covers 16 residues. TCRdb ran MiXCR on the 5' RACE reads and lists one entry per CDR3 protein. The table has under 250,000 distinct CDR3 sequences, approximately 8% seen once; the top ten hold 4.8%. The TCR comes from a female donor with ankylosing spondylitis or in good health (not recorded which). This chain links TRBV7-2 with TRBJ2-1; 16 bases are shared with TRBD2. The specimen was blood, either unsorted or a sorted T cell fraction (not recorded which). DNA of the CDR3: TGTGCCAGCAGCCGGCAGGGACTAGCGGGAGGGGAGGAGCAGTTCTTC. This translates into CASSRQGLAGGEEQFF.